This T cell receptor (beta chain) emerged from a study of identical twins (dated by TCRdb to 2015 to 2016). At the level of the whole study: TCR alpha and beta repertoires from monozygotic twins, unrelated adults of various ages and cord blood were deep-sequenced to test whether fetal clonotypes persist. Replicate twin experiments were performed at different times using different library preparation protocols to rule out contamination.

The protocol used for the library was 5' RACE. The instrument given in TCRdb is Illumina HiSeq 2000. A universal primer binding site was introduced by template switching, and a unique molecular identifier was present in the final cDNA, enabling accurate counting of TCR cDNA molecules. Specific primers in the conserved constant-segment region were used to synthesize first-strand cDNA for the TCR alpha and beta chains. To control for contamination, each cDNA library was double barcoded with a SMART-Mk sample barcode plus Illumina barcodes. TruSeq adapter sequences and Illumina sample barcodes were added in two successive PCR steps. Sequencing of the TCR alpha and beta cDNA libraries was done on the Illumina HiSeq platform using custom primers. In the authors' own workflow: MiGEC was used to process raw reads and extract unique molecular identifiers, and MiXCR was used to find CDR3 positions. For each individual, recombination models were inferred using an EM algorithm with the repgenHMM and IGoR tools. Shared clonotype analysis was performed with the tcR package in R, normalizing sharing by the product of cloneset sizes. To study raw recombination without the effects of thymic and clonal selection, out-of-frame nonproductive sequences were analyzed. TCRdb reran the public reads through fastp at Q25 and MiXCR, keeping productive beta chains. One record per CDR3 amino acid sequence lists the most common genes and DNA. It is TCRdb's table, rather than the study itself, that gives the V and J calls and clone size. Across this sample there are 15,000 to 20,000 distinct CDR3 sequences, with roughly 63% seen only once. The ten largest clones take up over 4.5% of the sample.

Every donor was a healthy Caucasian. Three pairs of female monozygotic twins, all aged 18 to 29 years, made up the twin cohort. Using Miltenyi CD45RO+ enrichment and human naive T-cell isolation kits, memory (CD45RO+) and naive T cells were isolated from PBMC. A few counts support this clonotype. What antigen it recognizes has not been identified. Per-nucleotide qualities are absent, and no much larger clonotype sits a single base away. V and J lose 6 bases and 4 bases, and a span of 13 bases separates them. CDR3 length: 13 amino acids, cysteine to phenylalanine. Solely the CDR3 DNA is kept, with 39 bases framed from the first base. According to the germline V gene, CDR1 reads SNHLY and CDR2 reads FYNNEI. Here is what the overall study found, with its caveats: Compared with coincidental sharing between unrelated individuals, out-of-frame TCR alpha sequences shared between twins had an excess of sequences with low generation probability. Abundant cord blood beta clonotypes had fewer insertions, young adult naive repertoires showed a similar but weaker trend, and memory repertoires showed no such trend. Zero-insertion analyses could be partly confounded by invariant T cells such as MAIT and iNKT, though diverse VJ usage argued against such confounding for most clonotypes. Out-of-frame TCR alpha sharing in monozygotic twins was systematically underestimated by recombination models, whereas sharing between unrelated individuals was in agreement with the recombination models. The excess sharing between twins in beta out-of-frame sequences was weaker because fewer shared sequences reduced the signal-to-noise ratio. Because the same donors could not be followed over many years, the conclusions relied on cross-sectional statistical analysis.

The receptor was derived from a woman aged 18-29 years in good health. This table probably holds off-target reads from a library built for another chain. The sample comprised memory (CD45RO+) T cells sorted from blood. What this sample's cell subset or site label stands for: CD45RO+ enriched T cells. Rearrangement joined TRBV2 to TRBJ2-7; the D gene identity is not certain. The CDR3 reads CASSLTPSYEQYF. In nucleotide form, the sequence is TGTGCCAGCAGCCTCACACCTTCTTACGAGCAGTACTTC.